One sample yielded the 30 T cell receptor beta chains listed below, sequenced in a study of shared clonotypes between healthy human individuals. Clones were sequenced by immunoSEQ multiplex PCR, and TCRdb holds only the in-frame ones, with some missing. The table lists about 490,000 clones, 70% to 80% of them singletons, with approximately 12% in the top ten. What was sequenced was PBMCs. Receptors originate from a woman aged 40 to 55 in good health. Some clones in this sample may be carry-over from other donors' samples.

The chain is built from TRBV5-4 and TRBJ1-3; 7 bases fit TRBD1. CDR1 SGHNT and CDR2 YYREEE come from the germline V gene (reference sequence). V lost 4 bases and J lost 0; bases outside the gene matches: 4. CDR3 length: 15 amino acids. The DNA for the CDR3 is TGTGCCAGCAGCCCCGGGACAGCCTCTGGAAACACCATATATTTT. As protein: CASSPGTASGNTIYF.

DNA of the CDR3: TGTGCCAGCAGCTTGGTATCAGCGGTCCAAGAGACCCAGTACTTC. It encodes CASSLVSAVQETQYF. The gene calls are TRBV5-4 and TRBJ2-5; TRBD2 is a possible D gene (5 bases). The ends were cut back, 0 bases at V and 1 base at J, with 10 bases in the middle. Germline V lookup: CDR1 SGHNT, CDR2 YYREEE (reference sequence). The CDR3 is 15 residues long.

The J gene is TRBJ2-7, the V gene TRBV28, with unresolved D. V lost 5 bases to trimming and J lost 6 bases, with 8 bases between them. The germline V gene encodes CDR1 MDHEN and CDR2 SYDVKM. The CDR3 runs to 11 residues. Here the CDR3 DNA reads TGTGCCAGCAGTCGTACAGCCGAGCAGTACTTC. This sequence encodes CASSRTAEQYF. Full variable domain (remainder filled in from reference TRBV28 and TRBJ2-7): DVKVTQSSRYLVKRTGEKVFLECVQDMDHENMFWYRQDPGLGLRLIYFSYDVKMKEKGDIPEGYSVSREKKERFSLILESASTNQTSMYLCASSRTAEQYFGPGTRLTVT.

V and J are TRBV2 and TRBJ2-7; either TRBD1 or TRBD2 may supply D (5 bases each). Germline V CDR1 and CDR2: SNHLY, FYNNEI. This CDR3 contains 13 residues. V was trimmed by 6 bases and J by 6 bases, leaving 15 bases between them. DNA of the CDR3: TGTGCCAGCAGGATGGGGGAGTTCCGCGAGCAGTACTTC. This gives the protein CASRMGEFREQYF.

In its sample, this clone was seen once. The chain carries TRBV9 and TRBJ2-2, with 11 bases fitting TRBD2. The V segment lost 4 bases and the J segment 1 base; nucleotides outside the gene matches: 3. The CDR3 sequence is 16 residues long. Germline values: CDR1 SGDLS, CDR2 YYNGEE. CDR3 loop: CASSPGLAVNTGELFF. CDR3 bases: TGTGCCAGCAGCCCGGGACTAGCGGTGAACACCGGGGAGCTGTTTTTT.

This clone occurred once. The gene calls are TRBV25-1 and TRBJ2-1; TRBD2 is a possible D gene (6 bases). The CDR3 is 15 amino acids. Germline CDR1 reads MGHDK; CDR2 reads SYGVNS. Trimming took 2 bases from V and 2 from J, leaving 10 bases between them. The CDR3 nucleotides are TGTGCCAGCAGTGAACAAGGCGGGGCCTACAATGAGCAGTTCTTC. Amino acids: CASSEQGGAYNEQFF.

This clone has just one count. The chain combines TRBV4-1 with TRBJ1-2; 8 bases are shared with TRBD1. V was pared by 0 bases and J by 8 bases, with 11 bases of the junction left unmatched. Per germline, CDR1 MGHRA and CDR2 YSYEKL. The CDR3 extends over 16 amino acids. The CDR3 sequence is CASSQDQFRGRGGYTF. CDR3 nucleotide sequence: TGCGCCAGCAGCCAAGATCAGTTCAGGGGGCGTGGGGGCTACACCTTC.

The chain is built from TRBV10-3 and TRBJ1-4; no firm D call. The CDR3 runs 15 residues. The V end lost 2 bases, the J end lost 0 bases, and 7 bases lay between the germline ends. Germline loops: CDR1 ENHRY, CDR2 SYGVKD. The CDR3, as DNA: TGTGCCATCAGTGAGGCGGGCGCAACTAATGAAAAACTGTTTTTT. Its protein product is CAISEAGATNEKLFF.

Remarks on this clone: A read error is likely here: a far larger clone is one base away. Other nucleotide sequences from this sample produce the same CDR3. The gene calls are TRBV7-3 and TRBJ2-1; 7 positions agree with TRBD2. This CDR3 spans 15 amino acids. V lost 1 base, J lost 0 bases, and 0 bases stayed unmatched. The germline V gene encodes CDR1 SGHTA and CDR2 FQGTGA. CDR3 sequence (DNA): TGTGCCAGCAGCTTAAGCGGGAGCTCCTACAATGAGCAGTTCTTC. Amino acids: CASSLSGSSYNEQFF. The entire variable domain, with the rest obtained from reference TRBV7-3 and TRBJ2-1, is as follows: GAGVSQTPSNKVTEKGKYVELRCDPISGHTALYWYRQSLGQGPEFLIYFQGTGAADDSGLPNDRFFAVRPEGSVSTLKIQRTERGDSAVYLCASSLSGSSYNEQFFGPGTRLTVL.

The chain recombines TRBV5-1 with TRBJ1-1; D gene ambiguous. The CDR3 consists of 17 residues. CDR1 is SGHRS, CDR2 YFSETQ, per germline. Trimming removed 4 bases at V and 0 bases at J, with 19 bases between. Here the CDR3 DNA reads TGCGCCAGCAGCGGGCGTGACATCACCGGCATGAACACTGAAGCTTTCTTT. Translated, it gives CASSGRDITGMNTEAFF.

This rearrangement joins TRBV6-1 to TRBJ2-1; possibly TRBD2 for D (5 bases). The V end was cut by 6 bases, the J end by 8 bases, with 11 bases between. The CDR3 covers 12 residues. The germline V gene has CDR1 MNHNS and CDR2 SASEGT. The CDR3 here is CASSGMVYEQFF. The DNA for the CDR3 is TGTGCCAGCAGCGGGATGGTCTATGAGCAGTTCTTC.

The chain joins TRBV11-1 to TRBJ2-2; TRBD1 or TRBD2 may be the D gene (5 bases each). Germline assignment: CDR1 SGHAT and CDR2 FQDESV (reference sequence). V lost 6 bases, J lost 3 bases, and 17 bases lay in between. The CDR3 length is 16 residues. The CDR3 nucleotides are TGTGCCAGCAGAGGTGGGGACGCAAGAGACACCGGGGAGCTGTTTTTT. Amino acids: CASRGGDARDTGELFF.

This clone appeared once. V and J are TRBV9 and TRBJ2-3; 12 bases match TRBD2. V lost 3 bases to trimming and J lost 4 bases; unmatched junction nucleotides: 9. CDR3 length: 17 amino acids. Germline CDR1 reads SGDLS; CDR2 reads YYNGEE. As DNA, the CDR3 is TGTGCCAGCAGCGCCGCTAGCGGGAGGGCCGGGGCAGATACGCAGTATTTT. Translation: CASSAASGRAGADTQYF.

V and J are TRBV27 and TRBJ2-2, with 7 bases matching TRBD2. CDR3 size: 15 residues. The germline V gene has CDR1 MNHEY and CDR2 SMNVEV (reference sequence). V dropped 5 bases and J dropped 3; count of bases not matched to a gene: 6. Here the CDR3 DNA reads TGTGCCAGCAGTCTAAGCGGGACGTACACCGGGGAGCTGTTTTTT. Translating it yields CASSLSGTYTGELFF.

The CDR3 loop reads CASSQSKPAIESYNEQFF. The CDR3 region has the DNA TGCGCCAGCAGTCAATCGAAGCCAGCCATCGAGTCCTACAATGAGCAGTTCTTC. This sequence joins TRBV23-1 and TRBJ2-1, with unresolved D. TRBV23-1 counts as an open reading frame of uncertain function. Trimming left V 0 bases short and J 1 base short, with 16 bases between. The CDR3 extends over 18 amino acids.

This CDR3 reads CASSLRPGRRSNQPQHF. CDR3 DNA sequence: TGTGCCAGCAGTTTGCGACCGGGACGGCGGAGCAATCAGCCCCAGCATTTT. The V call is TRBV28, the J call TRBJ1-5, with D possibly TRBD1 on 5 matching bases. The germline V gene has CDR1 MDHEN and CDR2 SYDVKM. CDR3 length equals 17 residues. V was trimmed by 3 bases and J by 1 base, leaving 16 bases between them.

Of note for this clone: A read error may explain this, as a much larger clone is one base away. V and J are TRBV6-5 and TRBJ1-2; D is possibly TRBD1 (6 bases). Germline V gene data show CDR1 as MNHEY and CDR2 as SVGAGI. V lost 5 bases to trimming and J lost 8 bases, with 15 bases between them. The CDR3 totals 13 residues. CDR3 amino acids: CASSPTRGGGYTF. The DNA for the CDR3 is TGTGCCAGCAGTCCGACCCGGGGGGGCGGCTACACCTTC.

The chain has TRBV4-3 and TRBJ1-4; D gene unclear. The germline V and J ends were trimmed by 0 bases and 5 bases, with 7 bases remaining between them. The CDR3 runs 14 residues. Looked up from germline, CDR1 is LGHNA and CDR2 is YSLEER. CDR3 nucleotides: TGCGCCAGCAGCCAAGAGGTCAGGAATGAAAAACTGTTTTTT. Translated: CASSQEVRNEKLFF.

Comment on this clone: Other DNA sequences in this sample translate to the same CDR3. V is TRBV28 and J is TRBJ1-1, with D possibly matching TRBD1 (5 bases). Trimming removed 6 bases from V and 3 bases from J, with 14 bases in between. The CDR3 is 14 residues long. Germline CDR1 reads MDHEN; CDR2 reads SYDVKM. CDR3 DNA sequence: TGTGCCAGCAGCCTGGGGGGGTTGGACACTGAAGCTTTCTTT. Translating it yields CASSLGGLDTEAFF.

The CDR3 bases are TGTGCCAGCAGCTTAGGGCATTACAATGAGCAGTTCTTC. It encodes CASSLGHYNEQFF. This chain uses TRBV7-9 with TRBJ2-1; D gene ambiguous. The CDR3 totals 13 residues. Germline loops: CDR1 SEHNR, CDR2 FQNEAQ (reference sequence). V was cut by 1 base and J by 4 bases, with 5 bases left in between.

The rearrangement links TRBV4-1 to TRBJ2-2; D may correspond to TRBD1 or TRBD2 (6 bases each). The CDR3 runs to 15 residues. With 4 bases removed from V and 5 bases from J, the gap between germline ends came to 14 bases. Germline lookup yields CDR1 MGHRA and CDR2 YSYEKL. This chain's CDR3 is CASSRGTPFTGELFF. The CDR3 nucleotides are TGCGCCAGCAGCCGCGGGACACCCTTTACCGGGGAGCTGTTTTTT.

The V call is TRBV2, the J call TRBJ2-6; the D is unclear. V was clipped by 6 bases and J by 1 base, with 13 bases between them. This CDR3 spans 16 amino acids. Germline V gene data show CDR1 as SNHLY and CDR2 as FYNNEI. The CDR3 region has the DNA TGTGCCAGCAGCCCTGTTCGGGCTTCTGGGGCCAACGTCCTGACTTTC. Encoded protein: CASSPVRASGANVLTF.

This clone was recorded once. The rearrangement uses TRBV5-4 and TRBJ1-1, with D tentatively TRBD1 (5 bases). Trimming removed 2 bases from V and 6 bases from J, with 17 bases in between. This CDR3 region has 15 residues. Germline loops: CDR1 SGHNT, CDR2 YYREEE (reference sequence). The CDR3: CASSLSGLTGAEAFF. The CDR3 DNA reads as TGTGCCAGCAGCTTATCGGGCCTTACGGGGGCTGAAGCTTTCTTT.

The gene calls are TRBV2 and TRBJ1-3; 9 nucleotides line up with TRBD1. Germline CDR1 reads SNHLY; CDR2 reads FYNNEI. The CDR3 loop spans 15 amino acids. The trim removed 6 bases at V and 1 base at J, leaving 4 bases unmatched. The CDR3 protein is CASRQGANSGNTIYF. The CDR3 bases are TGTGCCAGCAGACAGGGGGCCAATTCTGGAAACACCATATATTTT.

With regard to this clone: A much larger clone differs by one base, so this may be a read error. This chain links TRBV7-9 with TRBJ2-3; D is tentatively TRBD1 or TRBD2 (5 bases each). There are 12 residues in the CDR3. The germline V gene has CDR1 SEHNR and CDR2 FQNEAQ (reference sequence). V was shortened by 7 bases and J by 1 base, with 6 bases between the two germline ends. This chain's CDR3 is CASMGGTDTQYF. The CDR3, as DNA: TGTGCCAGCATGGGGGGCACAGATACGCAGTATTTT.

This chain connects TRBV10-3 to TRBJ2-3; D is perhaps TRBD1 (6 bases). Trimming shortened V by 11 bases and J by 4 bases, and 16 bases separated the two germline ends. Germline V gene sequence: CDR1 ENHRY, CDR2 SYGVKD. This CDR3 is built from 13 residues. The CDR3 spells CAAGPGVPDTQYF. The CDR3, as DNA: TGTGCCGCCGGGCCAGGGGTACCAGATACGCAGTATTTT.

The rearrangement links TRBV28 to TRBJ1-1; tentative D call: TRBD1 (6 bases). The CDR3 consists of 15 residues. V was cut by 4 bases and J by 4 bases, with 16 bases left in between. Per germline, CDR1 MDHEN and CDR2 SYDVKM. The CDR3 loop is CASSSTGSGRTEAFF. Written as DNA, the CDR3 is TGTGCCAGCAGTTCCACAGGGTCGGGACGCACTGAAGCTTTCTTT.

This chain uses TRBV5-4 with TRBJ1-1, with D perhaps TRBD1 (5 bases). CDR3 size: 14 residues. Trimming took off 0 bases at V and 0 bases at J, with 6 bases between the two ends. The V gene's germline CDR1 is SGHNT and CDR2 YYREEE (reference sequence). In DNA, the CDR3 is TGTGCCAGCAGCTTGGCAGGGATGAACACTGAAGCTTTCTTT. Its translation is CASSLAGMNTEAFF. The whole variable domain, remainder taken from reference TRBV5-4 and TRBJ1-1, is ETGVTQSPTHLIKTRGQQVTLRCSSQSGHNTVSWYQQALGQGPQFIFQYYREEENGRGNFPPRFSGLQFPNYSSELNVNALELDDSALYLCASSLAGMNTEAFFGQGTRLTVV.

The chain employs TRBV5-1 and TRBJ2-5; D is possibly TRBD1 (5 bases). The germline V gene encodes CDR1 SGHRS and CDR2 YFSETQ. The V gene lost 0 bases and the J gene lost 4 bases, with 10 bases spanning the gap. The CDR3 runs to 14 residues. The CDR3 spells CASSLAQGLETQYF. The DNA of the CDR3 is TGCGCCAGCAGCTTGGCTCAGGGTCTAGAGACCCAGTACTTC.

DNA of the CDR3: TGTGCCAGCAGCTTACGGGGGCTGAACACTGAAGCTTTCTTT. Translation gives CASSLRGLNTEAFF. This rearrangement joins TRBV7-8 to TRBJ1-1, with a possible D match to TRBD1 (6 bases). This CDR3 is built from 14 residues. Germline-derived CDR1 and CDR2 are SGHVS and FQNEAQ. Trimming shortened V by 2 bases and J by 0 bases, and 7 bases separated the two germline ends.